The 23 T cell receptor beta chains presented below share a single source sample, sequenced in a study of cytomegalovirus exposure and HLA in healthy donors (dated by TCRdb to about 2017). Library preparation used the immunoSEQ multiplex PCR assay. For the multiplex PCR, a mixture combining 60 forward primers for TCR Vbeta segments and 13 reverse primers for TCR Jbeta segments was used. TCRdb holds this immuneACCESS table with in-frame rearrangements only. Some clones are missing; in checked studies, unresolved V genes explain under half, and the rest has no known cause. The sample has 210,000 or so clones on record, around 83% of them singletons. The ten biggest clones cover about a tenth of the sample. Input material: PBMCs. The source is a woman in her forties or fifties in good health and CMV-seropositive.

The DNA of the CDR3 is TGTGCCAGCTCACCACCCGGTTCTTTAACAGGGGGTGGCCCACGGGATACGCAGTATTTT. Its protein product is CASSPPGSLTGGGPRDTQYF. The chain uses TRBV18 and TRBJ2-3; TRBD1 agrees at 8 bases. V gave up 0 bases and J gave up 6 bases; unmatched junction bases: 20. The CDR3 totals 20 residues. In germline, CDR1 is KGHSH, CDR2 LQKENI.

The CDR3 DNA reads TGTGCCAGCAGCAAGCAGGGGGCGGCTAATCAGCCCCAGCATTTT. This codes for CASSKQGAANQPQHF. This chain links TRBV7-2 with TRBJ1-5, with 8 bases matching TRBD1. V lost 5 bases and J lost 4; bases outside the gene matches: 7. This CDR3 is built from 15 residues. Germline V CDR1 and CDR2: SGHTA, FQGNSA.

This clone was seen a single time. V and J are TRBV6-1 and TRBJ2-3, with D maybe TRBD1 (6 bases). V lost 4 bases to trimming and J lost 0 bases, with 14 bases between them. This CDR3 is 16 amino acids long. The germline V gene encodes CDR1 MNHNS and CDR2 SASEGT. The CDR3 loop is CASSVYRTESTDTQYF. For the CDR3, the DNA is TGTGCCAGCAGTGTGTACCGGACAGAGAGCACAGATACGCAGTATTTT.

In the case of this clone: The junction shows a germline mismatch at one end, possibly a read error. The J gene is TRBJ2-7, the V gene TRBV4-3, with D possibly being TRBD2 (6 bases). Germline CDR1 and CDR2: LGHNA and YSLEER. There are 12 residues in the CDR3. The CDR3 loop reads CASSQAREDHSF. The CDR3 DNA sequence: TGCGCCAGCAGCCAGGCCAGGGAGGACCACTCCTTC.

This rearrangement joins TRBV11-2 to TRBJ1-3, with D perhaps matching TRBD1 (6 bases). Germline CDR1 and CDR2: SGHAT and FQNNGV. The V end lost 7 bases, the J end lost 3 bases, and 16 bases lay between the germline ends. CDR3 length equals 15 residues. The CDR3 spells CASTRYRAVGNTIYF. CDR3 DNA sequence: TGTGCCAGCACCCGATACAGGGCTGTTGGAAACACCATATATTTT.

The chain joins TRBV6-6 to TRBJ1-1; D possibly corresponds to TRBD1 (5 bases). The germline gives CDR1 MNHNY, CDR2 SVGAGI (reference sequence). The V end lost 7 bases, the J end lost 4 bases, and 16 bases lay between the germline ends. The CDR3 loop spans 14 amino acids. The CDR3 loop is CASIRFRVGTEAFF. In DNA form, the CDR3 reads TGTGCCAGCATCCGATTCAGGGTGGGCACTGAAGCTTTCTTT.

The chain combines TRBV30 with TRBJ2-4; tentative D call: TRBD2 (6 bases). Per germline, CDR1 GTSNPN and CDR2 SVGIG (reference sequence). Trimming stripped 2 bases from V and 2 bases from J, with 7 bases between. The CDR3 is 13 amino acids. This CDR3 is CAWSSGPKNIQYF. CDR3 nucleotide sequence: TGTGCCTGGAGTAGCGGGCCCAAAAACATTCAGTACTTC.

This clone was seen a few times. The chain couples TRBV5-1 to TRBJ2-7; 7 nucleotides match TRBD2. This CDR3 comprises 12 residues. Looked up from germline, CDR1 is SGHRS and CDR2 is YFSETQ. J lost 9 bases, V lost 4 bases, and 7 bases had no gene match. The CDR3 bases are TGCGCCAGCAGCGCAGGGCGGGGGTCGCAGTACTTC. Translated: CASSAGRGSQYF.

Only one count was recorded for this clone. The chain carries TRBV9 and TRBJ2-7; TRBD1 aligns across 9 bases. Germline CDR1 is SGDLS and CDR2 is YYNGEE. The CDR3 spans 16 residues. V shed 2 bases, J shed 4 bases, and the junction held 10 bases outside the gene matches. CDR3 sequence: CASSVLQGASTYEQYF. The CDR3 bases are TGTGCCAGCAGCGTTTTACAGGGGGCATCTACTTACGAGCAGTACTTC.

This clone was seen a single time. The J gene is TRBJ2-3, the V gene TRBV5-4, with 8 nucleotides matching TRBD2. The CDR3 spans 16 residues. The trim removed 0 bases at V and 0 bases at J, leaving 3 bases unmatched. CDR1 is SGHNT, CDR2 YYREEE, per germline (reference sequence). CDR3 DNA: TGTGCCAGCAGCTTGGCGCGGGGGGCGAGCACAGATACGCAGTATTTT. This codes for CASSLARGASTDTQYF.

There are a few counts of this clone. The gene calls are TRBV6-1 and TRBJ1-2; the D is unclear. In germline, CDR1 is MNHNS, CDR2 SASEGT. The CDR3 contains 15 residues. V shed 1 base and J shed 3 bases, with 12 bases lying between them. The CDR3 here is CASSEDRGRDYGYTF. Written as DNA, the CDR3 is TGTGCCAGCAGTGAAGACCGAGGAAGAGACTATGGCTACACCTTC.

In its sample, this clone was seen once. The V and J genes are TRBV27 and TRBJ2-7; D perhaps matches TRBD1 (6 bases). The CDR3 runs to 15 residues. V was pared by 0 bases and J by 3 bases, with 12 bases between. Germline V gene sequence: CDR1 MNHEY, CDR2 SMNVEV (reference sequence). CDR3 bases: TGTGCCAGCAGTTTATCGTGGAGACAGGACTACGAGCAGTACTTC. It encodes CASSLSWRQDYEQYF.

The chain carries TRBV13 and TRBJ2-7; the match to TRBD1 covers 9 bases. CDR3 length: 15 amino acids. The V gene's germline CDR1 is PRHDT and CDR2 FYEKMQ (reference sequence). The ends lost 4 bases at V and 1 base at J; junction bases unmatched: 5. The CDR3 reads CASSSGQGVSYEQYF. The CDR3 DNA reads TGTGCCAGCAGCTCGGGACAGGGAGTGTCCTACGAGCAGTACTTC.

The chain employs TRBV5-4 and TRBJ1-3; TRBD1 matches at 10 bases. The CDR3 extends over 17 amino acids. From germline, CDR1 is SGHNT and CDR2 YYREEE (reference sequence). V lost 4 bases to trimming and J lost 5 bases; unmatched junction nucleotides: 12. The CDR3 DNA sequence: TGTGCCAGCAGCCCGCGGGGGGGGACAGGGGTCAGAAACACCATATATTTT. This translates into CASSPRGGTGVRNTIYF.

The J gene is TRBJ2-7, the V gene TRBV2, with 8 nucleotides matching TRBD1. The V gene's germline CDR1 is SNHLY and CDR2 FYNNEI. The CDR3 is 14 amino acids. CDR3 sequence: CARDSTGEAYEQYF. For the CDR3, the DNA is TGTGCTCGGGATTCGACAGGGGAAGCCTACGAGCAGTACTTC.

The chain couples TRBV7-3 to TRBJ2-1, with TRBD1 matching over 7 bases. V shed 5 bases, J shed 10 bases, and the junction held 5 bases outside the gene matches. CDR1 and CDR2 from the germline V gene are SGHTA and FQGTGA. The CDR3 has 12 residues. The DNA for the CDR3 is TGTGCCAGCAGCATACAGGGGCGGGAGCAGTTCTTC. Its protein is CASSIQGREQFF. Full variable domain (outside the CDR3, taken from reference TRBV7-3 and TRBJ2-1): GAGVSQTPSNKVTEKGKYVELRCDPISGHTALYWYRQSLGQGPEFLIYFQGTGAADDSGLPNDRFFAVRPEGSVSTLKIQRTERGDSAVYLCASSIQGREQFFGPGTRLTVL.

The CDR3 coding sequence is TGCGCCAGCACACCTCCGGGGAAACCCTACGAGCAGTACTTC. Amino acids: CASTPPGKPYEQYF. V gene TRBV5-1 combines with J gene TRBJ2-7, with a possible D match to TRBD2 (5 bases). This CDR3 has 14 residues. The V gene lost 6 bases and the J gene lost 2 bases, with 15 bases spanning the gap. CDR1 and CDR2 from the germline V gene are SGHRS and YFSETQ. Variable domain in full (rest from reference TRBV5-1 and TRBJ2-7): KAGVTQTPRYLIKTRGQQVTLSCSPISGHRSVSWYQQTPGQGLQFLFEYFSETQRNKGNFPGRFSGRQFSNSRSEMNVSTLELGDSALYLCASTPPGKPYEQYFGPGTRLTVT.

V usage is TRBV7-2 and J usage is TRBJ1-3; the match to TRBD1 covers 7 bases. Looked up from germline, CDR1 is SGHTA and CDR2 is FQGNSA. The CDR3 contains 16 residues. V dropped 1 base and J dropped 0; count of bases not matched to a gene: 3. The CDR3, as DNA: TGTGCCAGCAGCTTAGACAGGGGATACTCTGGAAACACCATATATTTT. It codes for CASSLDRGYSGNTIYF.

The chain has TRBV6-5 and TRBJ1-4; D uncertain. Trimming pared 2 bases from V and 8 bases from J, leaving 9 bases between. Germline V CDR1 and CDR2: MNHEY, SVGAGI. CDR3 size: 13 residues. CDR3 protein: CASSYAAGEKLFF. In DNA, the CDR3 is TGTGCCAGCAGTTACGCAGCGGGGGAAAAACTGTTTTTT.

The chain links TRBV29-1 to TRBJ2-2; 7 nucleotides line up with TRBD2. CDR1 is SQVTM and CDR2 is ANQGSEA in the germline V gene. CDR3 length equals 13 residues. Germline trimming cut 5 bases from V and 4 bases from J; bases unmatched to any gene: 4. CDR3 nucleotide sequence: TGCAGCGTTATTGGGGGGGGCACCGGGGAGCTGTTTTTT. Translation gives CSVIGGGTGELFF.

This clone was observed a single time. V usage is TRBV11-1 and J usage is TRBJ2-5; 7 bases are shared with TRBD1. This CDR3 is built from 13 residues. V lost 11 bases to trimming and J lost 3 bases; unmatched junction nucleotides: 9. The V gene's germline CDR1 is SGHAT and CDR2 FQDESV (reference sequence). The CDR3 here is CAPNHRGEETQYF. The CDR3, as DNA: TGTGCCCCCAACCACAGGGGTGAAGAGACCCAGTACTTC.

This rearrangement joins TRBV4-1 to TRBJ1-4; TRBD1 matches at 11 bases. Germline V CDR1 and CDR2: MGHRA, YSYEKL. The CDR3 runs 16 residues. The junction had 8 bases not matched to a gene; V was cut back by 4 bases and J by 7 bases. CDR3 in amino acids: CASSPGQGASSEKLFF. The CDR3 DNA sequence: TGCGCCAGCAGCCCTGGACAGGGGGCCTCTAGTGAAAAACTGTTTTTT.

The genes are TRBV6-5 and TRBJ1-5, with D possibly matching TRBD1 (6 bases). Germline CDR1 MNHEY, CDR2 SVGAGI. This CDR3 spans 16 amino acids. Trimming stripped 2 bases from V and 7 bases from J, with 18 bases between. The CDR3 DNA follows: TGTGCCAGCAGTTACGGATACAGGGCCCCAGGACAGCCCCAGCATTTT. Encoded protein: CASSYGYRAPGQPQHF.